This note documents a single T cell receptor beta chain sequence. Its antigen is as yet unknown. This sample was included in a study of T cell responses to AZD1222 COVID-19 vaccine. This CDR3 contains 13 residues. Germline CDR1 SGHRS, CDR2 YFSETQ. The junction had 5 bases not matched to a gene; V was cut back by 3 bases and J by 6 bases. Sequencing used immunoSEQ multiplex PCR; TCRdb keeps in-frame clones, though not all of them. The sample shows about 54,000 clones, around 88% of them seen only once. Study-level results: Dominant CD4 TCR responses targeted spike regions 160-218 and 743-854. Donors, mostly white British, included more females; clonal diversity was possibly underestimated. Reportedly, nearly half of unique spike TCRs recognized epitopes outside B.1.351/B.1.1.7 mutations.

This sequence joins TRBV5-1 and TRBJ2-7; 8 bases fit TRBD1. Material: peripheral blood, obtained 28 days after the second AZD1222 dose. The source is an adult who received the AZD1222 COVID-19 vaccine. Here the CDR3 DNA reads TGCGCCAGCAGCTCAGGACAGGGACTCGAGCAGTACTTC. Its protein is CASSSGQGLEQYF.